The rows below give T cell receptor beta chains drawn from one sample of a study of T cell responses to AZD1222 COVID-19 vaccine. Using immunoSEQ multiplex PCR, the repertoire was profiled, and TCRdb retains in-frame clones only, with some absent. The sample has tens of thousands of clones; more than 90% are singletons. The sequencing here drew on peripheral blood, taken 28 days after the second AZD1222 dose. These receptor sequences come from an adult who received the AZD1222 COVID-19 vaccine. Both conserved end residues are part of each CDR3. The D gene is left open where the match is weak. The listing skips clone size in some rows; elsewhere it reads once, few, many or a size class.

j_call	d_call	v_call	clone_size	cdr3_aa	cdr3_nt
TRBJ1-2	-	TRBV5-8	-	CASSLTPRAYGYTF	TGTGCCAGCAGCTTGACCCCGAGGGCCTATGGCTACACCTTC
TRBJ2-2	TRBD1	TRBV6-5	-	CASSRTGADQLFF	TGTGCCAGCAGTAGGACAGGGGCAGATCAGCTGTTTTTT
TRBJ1-5	-	TRBV27	-	CASSLWGEQPQHF	TGTGCCAGCAGTTTATGGGGAGAGCAGCCCCAGCATTTT
TRBJ1-3	-	TRBV28	-	CASSLGDNKSGNTIYF	TGTGCCAGCAGTTTGGGGGACAACAAGTCTGGAAACACCATATATTTT
TRBJ2-7	-	TRBV5-1	-	CASTDGRGYEQYF	TGCGCCAGCACCGATGGACGGGGCTACGAGCAGTACTTC
TRBJ2-3	-	TRBV6-2/TRBV6-3	once	CASSYPLRAEGDTQYF	TGTGCCAGCAGTTACCCCCTCAGAGCGGAAGGGGATACGCAGTATTTT
TRBJ1-6	-	TRBV6-4	-	CASREESSYNSPLHF	TGTGCCAGCAGGGAAGAGAGCTCCTATAATTCACCCCTCCACTTT
TRBJ2-2	TRBD2	TRBV19	-	CASSILAGAGSGELFF	TGTGCCAGTAGTATTTTAGCGGGGGCGGGGTCCGGGGAGCTGTTTTTT
TRBJ1-3	TRBD1	TRBV5-1	-	CASSLEGQGAENTIYF	TGCGCCAGCAGCTTGGAGGGGCAGGGGGCCGAAAACACCATATATTTT
TRBJ1-1	TRBD1	TRBV11-1	-	CASSYDRGFEAFF	TGTGCCAGCAGCTACGACAGGGGGTTCGAAGCTTTCTTT
TRBJ2-7	TRBD1	TRBV30	few	CAGNRGSRSYEQYF	TGTGCCGGGAACAGGGGGTCGCGCTCCTACGAGCAGTACTTC
TRBJ2-2	-	TRBV5-5	-	CASSLAIMNTGELFF	TGTGCCAGCAGCTTGGCCATCATGAACACCGGGGAGCTGTTTTTT
TRBJ1-5	-	TRBV19	once	CASSITNQPQHF	TGTGCCAGTAGTATAACGAATCAGCCCCAGCATTTT
TRBJ2-4	-	TRBV5-1	-	CASSKVEGAKNIQYF	TGCGCCAGCAGCAAGGTGGAGGGAGCCAAAAACATTCAGTACTTC
TRBJ2-1	TRBD1	TRBV7-2	-	CASSRDRNYNEQFF	TGTGCCAGCAGCCGGGACAGGAACTACAATGAGCAGTTCTTC
TRBJ2-1	-	TRBV7-2	-	CASSLGQVGEQFF	TGTGCCAGCAGCCTGGGGCAGGTGGGTGAGCAGTTCTTC
TRBJ2-1	TRBD1	TRBV2	once	CASSVFDRGSNEQFF	TGTGCCAGCAGTGTCTTCGACAGGGGGTCGAATGAGCAGTTCTTC
TRBJ2-1	TRBD2	TRBV2	-	CASGGLAGEGTYNEQFF	TGTGCCAGCGGGGGACTAGCGGGAGAAGGGACCTACAATGAGCAGTTCTTC
TRBJ2-1	TRBD2	TRBV3-1/TRBV3-2	-	CASSWTSGDNEQFF	TGTGCCAGCAGCTGGACTAGCGGTGACAATGAGCAGTTCTTC
TRBJ2-1	-	TRBV11-3	-	CASSLVGNEQFF	TGTGCCAGCAGCTTAGTCGGCAATGAGCAGTTCTTC
TRBJ2-7	TRBD2	TRBV28	-	CASRTYYERENEQYF	TGTGCCAGCAGGACGTACTATGAGCGGGAGAACGAGCAGTACTTC
TRBJ2-7	-	TRBV7-6	-	CASSLVPDEQYF	TGTGCCAGCAGCTTAGTTCCCGACGAGCAGTACTTC
TRBJ1-4	TRBD1	TRBV19	-	CASNPDRASGEKLFF	TGTGCCAGTAATCCCGACAGGGCTTCGGGTGAAAAACTGTTTTTT
TRBJ2-5	TRBD2	TRBV5-1	-	CASNPEVGAGETQYF	TGCGCCAGCAACCCGGAGGTGGGAGCGGGGGAGACCCAGTACTTC
TRBJ1-4	TRBD1	TRBV5-8	-	CASSFGTAEKLFF	TGTGCCAGCAGCTTCGGGACAGCTGAAAAACTGTTTTTT
TRBJ1-1	TRBD1	TRBV30	-	CAWGRLLTGVSEAFF	TGTGCCTGGGGTCGCCTTTTGACAGGGGTATCTGAAGCTTTCTTT
TRBJ2-1	TRBD2	TRBV7-9	-	CASSWGLAGEGNEQFF	TGTGCCAGCAGCTGGGGACTAGCGGGAGAGGGCAATGAGCAGTTCTTC
TRBJ2-1	TRBD2	TRBV4-1	-	CASSQDILAGGHEQFF	TGCGCCAGCAGCCAAGATATTTTAGCGGGAGGGCATGAGCAGTTCTTC
TRBJ2-7	TRBD2	TRBV25-1	-	CASSEYKGLSSEQYF	TGTGCCAGCAGTGAATATAAGGGACTATCCTCCGAGCAGTACTTC
TRBJ1-1	-	TRBV27	-	CASSLSGTSKAFF	TGTGCCAGCAGTTTATCAGGGACCTCAAAAGCTTTCTTT
TRBJ2-7	TRBD1	TRBV27	-	CAAHDRGPNEQYF	TGTGCCGCACACGACAGGGGGCCCAACGAGCAGTACTTC
TRBJ2-7	TRBD2	TRBV27	-	CASSYSGGREQYF	TGTGCCAGCAGTTATAGCGGGGGTAGGGAGCAGTACTTC
TRBJ2-1	-	TRBV6-6	-	CASQPPYGSYNEQFF	TGTGCCAGCCAGCCCCCTTATGGGTCCTACAATGAGCAGTTCTTC
TRBJ1-1	TRBD1	TRBV10-3	once	CAITPGQGVSTEAFF	TGTGCCATCACCCCTGGACAGGGAGTGAGCACTGAAGCTTTCTTT
TRBJ1-2	TRBD1	TRBV5-6	-	CASSYRTGINYGYTF	TGTGCCAGCAGCTATCGGACAGGGATAAACTATGGCTACACCTTC
TRBJ2-1	-	TRBV29-1	few	CSVESLVASELAYNEQFF	TGCAGCGTTGAATCCTTGGTGGCTAGCGAGTTAGCCTACAATGAGCAGTTCTTC
TRBJ2-7	-	TRBV24-1	-	CATSDLPGPSFYEQYF	TGTGCCACCAGTGATTTGCCAGGGCCCAGTTTTTACGAGCAGTACTTC
TRBJ2-1	-	TRBV27	-	CASSWVASRNEQFF	TGTGCCAGCAGTTGGGTGGCTAGCAGGAATGAGCAGTTCTTC
TRBJ2-3	-	TRBV5-5	-	CASSSPGPGGTDTQYF	TGTGCCAGCAGCTCCCCCGGGCCCGGGGGCACAGATACGCAGTATTTT
TRBJ1-1	TRBD1	TRBV19	-	CASSYRGWNTEAFF	TGTGCCAGTAGTTACAGGGGGTGGAACACTGAAGCTTTCTTT
TRBJ2-3	-	TRBV7-2	-	CASSSTLSQYF	TGTGCCAGCAGCTCAACCCTCTCGCAGTATTTT
TRBJ1-4	TRBD1	TRBV11-2	-	CASSLAPDRGGSEKLFF	TGTGCCAGCAGCTTAGCCCCGGACAGGGGTGGGAGTGAAAAACTGTTTTTT
TRBJ1-2	-	TRBV12-3/TRBV12-4	once	CASRPSGGGYTF	TGTGCCAGCAGGCCCTCCGGGGGTGGCTACACCTTC
TRBJ2-1	TRBD1	TRBV6-5	-	CASSSGQGSYNEQFF	TGTGCCAGCAGCTCAGGACAGGGGTCCTACAATGAGCAGTTCTTC
TRBJ2-7	TRBD1	TRBV18	once	CASSPWGQASSYEQYF	TGTGCCAGCTCACCTTGGGGACAGGCTAGCTCCTACGAGCAGTACTTC
TRBJ1-2	-	TRBV6-5	medium-sized	CASSWKTGAVGGYTF	TGTGCCAGCAGTTGGAAGACCGGGGCGGTAGGTGGCTACACCTTC
TRBJ1-2	TRBD1	TRBV5-1	-	CASSPTPGQGMSLYGYTF	TGCGCCAGCAGCCCAACCCCCGGACAGGGGATGTCTCTCTATGGCTACACCTTC
TRBJ2-3	-	TRBV7-3	-	CASSKRDGTDTQYF	TGTGCCAGCAGCAAAAGGGACGGCACAGATACGCAGTATTTT
TRBJ1-3	-	TRBV11-2	-	CASSLQQGYSGNTIYF	TGTGCCAGCAGCTTACAACAGGGTTACTCTGGAAACACCATATATTTT
TRBJ1-1	-	TRBV25-1	-	CASSRTGILIPEAFF	TGTGCCAGCAGTCGAACAGGAATCCTAATACCTGAAGCTTTCTTT
TRBJ2-3	TRBD1	TRBV24-1	-	CATSATGTGFADTQYF	TGTGCCACCAGTGCCACAGGGACAGGGTTCGCAGATACGCAGTATTTT
TRBJ1-3	-	TRBV11-2	-	CASSFGRFSGNTIYF	TGTGCCAGCAGCTTCGGACGGTTCTCTGGAAACACCATATATTTT